The 5 T cell receptor beta chains in this list originate from one sample, sequenced in a study of shared clonotypes between healthy human individuals. TCRdb's table, derived via immunoSEQ multiplex PCR, lists solely in-frame clones and lacks some. The data hold roughly 2.5 million clones, with around 90% observed a single time. The sample comprised naive CD4+ T cells sorted from blood. As for subset: CD45RA+ positively selected. These receptors originate from a man younger than 35 in good health.

Worth noting for this clone: Distinct nucleotide sequences in the sample also encode this CDR3. The rearrangement uses TRBV5-4 and TRBJ2-3, with D perhaps matching TRBD2 (5 bases). The germline V and J ends were trimmed by 1 base and 4 bases, with 7 bases remaining between them. The CDR3 is made up of 13 amino acids. CDR1 and CDR2 (germline): SGHNT, YYREEE (reference sequence). CDR3: CASSLFGADTQYF. The CDR3 nucleotides are TGTGCCAGCAGCTTGTTCGGGGCAGATACGCAGTATTTT.

The chain joins TRBV30 to TRBJ1-6; 7 nucleotides line up with TRBD1. V shed 2 bases, J shed 3 bases, and the junction held 4 bases outside the gene matches. Germline values: CDR1 GTSNPN, CDR2 SVGIG (reference sequence). The length of the CDR3 is 15 residues. CDR3 sequence (DNA): TGTGCCTGGAGTCCGGGACAGATCTATAATTCACCCCTCCACTTT. The encoded protein is CAWSPGQIYNSPLHF. The full variable domain, in which reference TRBV30 and TRBJ1-6 provide the parts outside the CDR3, is SQTIHQWPATLVQPVGSPLSLECTVEGTSNPNLYWYRQAAGRGLQLLFYSVGIGQISSEVPQNLSASRPQDRQFILSSKKLLLSDSGFYLCAWSPGQIYNSPLHFGNGTRLTVT.

About this clone: Other DNA sequences within the sample encode an identical CDR3. This chain uses TRBV7-6 with TRBJ2-5; D call uncertain. The CDR3 totals 13 residues. Trimming took off 3 bases at V and 3 bases at J, with 8 bases between the two ends. Germline CDR1 is SGHVS and CDR2 is FNYEAQ. This CDR3 reads CASSFGLEETQYF. In nucleotides, the CDR3 is TGTGCCAGCAGCTTCGGGTTGGAAGAGACCCAGTACTTC.

The V gene is TRBV4-1, the J gene TRBJ2-7, with D perhaps matching TRBD1 or TRBD2 (5 bases each). The length of the CDR3 is 14 residues. The V gene lost 3 bases and the J gene lost 7 bases, with 16 bases spanning the gap. Germline CDR1 reads MGHRA; CDR2 reads YSYEKL. The CDR3 loop reads CASSQELEGREQYF. The CDR3 bases are TGCGCCAGCAGCCAGGAGCTTGAGGGACGGGAGCAGTACTTC.

The chain has TRBV6-4 and TRBJ2-7, with TRBD1 identical over 9 bases. Losses at the gene ends were 3 bases for V and 4 bases for J; bases not matched to a gene: 7. Germline V gene lookup returns CDR1 MRHNA and CDR2 SNTAGT. This CDR3 is 15 amino acids long. The CDR3 region is CASSEYSGQGYEQYF. CDR3 nucleotides: TGTGCCAGCAGTGAGTATTCAGGACAGGGGTACGAGCAGTACTTC.